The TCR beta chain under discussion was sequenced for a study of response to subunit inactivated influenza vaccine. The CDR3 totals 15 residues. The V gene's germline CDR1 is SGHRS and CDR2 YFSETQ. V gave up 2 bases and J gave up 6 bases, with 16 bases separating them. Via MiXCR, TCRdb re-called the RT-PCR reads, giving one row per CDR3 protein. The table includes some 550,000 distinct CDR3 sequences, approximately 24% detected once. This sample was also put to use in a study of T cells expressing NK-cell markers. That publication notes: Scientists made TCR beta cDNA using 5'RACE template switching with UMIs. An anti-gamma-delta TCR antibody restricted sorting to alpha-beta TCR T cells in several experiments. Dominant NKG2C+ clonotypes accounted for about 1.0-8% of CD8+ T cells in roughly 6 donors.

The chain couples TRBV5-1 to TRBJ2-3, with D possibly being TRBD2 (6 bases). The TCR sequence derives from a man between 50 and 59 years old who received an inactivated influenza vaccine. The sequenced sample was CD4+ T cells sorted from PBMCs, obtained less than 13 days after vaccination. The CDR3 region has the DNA TGCGCCAGCAGCTTCGGCGGGGCCGAGAGGGATACGCAGTATTTT. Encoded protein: CASSFGGAERDTQYF.